This T cell receptor beta chain was profiled in a study of blood T cells in healthy people across ages. Study-level findings and limits: Whereas aged donors had fewer naive CD4+ cells, long-lived donors had more of them and higher diversity. Estimates based on one million T cells were treated as lower bounds.

Trimming removed 3 bases from V and 6 bases from J; junction bases left unmatched: 3. Germline V lookup: CDR1 MDHEN, CDR2 SYDVKM. The CDR3 sequence is 13 residues long. Concerning this clonotype itself: Its antigen is still unknown.

Using a J-beta primer mix together with a sample-barcoded 5' primer, a second PCR was run for about 6 to 12 cycles. Every molecule of cDNA carried a tag from a template-switch adaptor with 12 random nucleotides. TCRdb fed the 5' RACE reads into MiXCR, producing one record per CDR3 protein. This sample has roughly 680,000 distinct CDR3 sequences, with around 21% found just once. The chain combines TRBV28 with TRBJ2-3, with 7 bases fitting TRBD1. This TCR derives from a man in his 70s in good health. The sample consisted of blood. Written as DNA, the CDR3 is TGTGCCAGCAGTTTCACAGGGGACGATACGCAGTATTTT. Amino acids: CASSFTGDDTQYF.